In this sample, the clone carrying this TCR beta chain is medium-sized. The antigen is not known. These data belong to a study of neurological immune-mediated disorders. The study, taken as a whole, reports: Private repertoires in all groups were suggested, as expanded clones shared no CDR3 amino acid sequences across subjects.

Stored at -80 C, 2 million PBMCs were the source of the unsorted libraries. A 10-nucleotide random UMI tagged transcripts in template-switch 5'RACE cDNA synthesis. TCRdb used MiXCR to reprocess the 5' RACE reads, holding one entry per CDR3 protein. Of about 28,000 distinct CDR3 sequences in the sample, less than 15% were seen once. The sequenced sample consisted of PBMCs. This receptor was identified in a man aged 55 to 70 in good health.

CDR3 region: CSVAQAPGAGTEAFF. The CDR3 DNA reads TGCAGCGTTGCGCAGGCCCCGGGGGCTGGCACTGAAGCTTTCTTT. This chain joins TRBV29-1 and TRBJ1-1; D is perhaps TRBD1 (6 bases). Germline loops: CDR1 SQVTM, CDR2 ANQGSEA. The CDR3 loop spans 15 amino acids. V was pared by 4 bases and J by 4 bases, with 19 bases between. Together with reference TRBV29-1 and TRBJ1-1, the CDR3 gives the full variable domain: SAVISQKPSRDICQRGTSLTIQCQVDSQVTMMFWYRQQPGQSLTLIATANQGSEATYESGFVIDKFPISRPNLTFSTLTVSNMSPEDSSIYLCSVAQAPGAGTEAFFGQGTRLTVV.